A single sample is the source of the 21 T cell receptor beta chains below, sequenced in a study of blood T cell repertoires in COVID-19. Assay used: immunoSEQ multiplex PCR; TCRdb lists only in-frame clones, some missing. The data show approximately 150,000 clones, less than 90% seen once. The sample consisted of peripheral blood. The receptors come from a man between 60 and 70 years old with acute or convalescent COVID-19.

The chain combines TRBV6-5 with TRBJ1-2, with a weak D call TRBD1 (5 bases). Germline CDR1 reads MNHEY; CDR2 reads SVGAGI. The CDR3 loop spans 13 amino acids. Trimming pared 7 bases from V and 8 bases from J, leaving 17 bases between. CDR3 in DNA: TGTGCCAGCACCAACAGGCAGAGTAACGGCTACACCTTC. The encoded protein is CASTNRQSNGYTF.

The chain recombines TRBV5-1 with TRBJ2-2; 10 nucleotides match TRBD1. V lost 4 bases, J lost 4 bases, and 10 bases stayed unmatched. CDR3 length: 17 amino acids. The germline CDR1 and CDR2 sequences are SGHRS and YFSETQ. The CDR3: CASSRTRQGAATGELFF. CDR3 sequence (DNA): TGCGCCAGCAGCCGCACCCGACAGGGGGCAGCCACCGGGGAGCTGTTTTTT. Filled out from reference TRBV5-1 and TRBJ2-2, the complete variable domain reads KAGVTQTPRYLIKTRGQQVTLSCSPISGHRSVSWYQQTPGQGLQFLFEYFSETQRNKGNFPGRFSGRQFSNSRSEMNVSTLELGDSALYLCASSRTRQGAATGELFFGEGSRLTVL.

The chain is built from TRBV6-5 and TRBJ2-7; TRBD2 might be the D (6 bases). The V end was cut by 6 bases, the J end by 0 bases, with 15 bases between. The V gene's germline CDR1 is MNHEY and CDR2 SVGAGI. CDR3 length: 15 amino acids. CDR3 sequence: CASSSTSGLSYEQYF. CDR3 sequence (DNA): TGTGCCAGCAGCTCGACTTCGGGACTCTCCTACGAGCAGTACTTC.

This chain joins TRBV29-1 and TRBJ2-7; 7 nucleotides match TRBD2. V gave up 3 bases and J gave up 3 bases; unmatched junction bases: 5. The V gene's germline CDR1 is SQVTM and CDR2 ANQGSEA. This CDR3 is 13 amino acids long. CDR3 sequence (DNA): TGCAGCGTTGAGGGGGGGGTCGGCTACGAGCAGTACTTC. It yields the protein CSVEGGVGYEQYF.

The V gene is TRBV24-1, the J gene TRBJ2-3; TRBD2 matches at 9 bases. Per germline, CDR1 KGHDR and CDR2 SFDVKD. The CDR3 sequence is 14 residues long. Trimming took 6 bases from V and 4 from J; bases not matched to a gene: 4. The CDR3 spells CATSSSGAPDTQYF. CDR3 nucleotide sequence: TGTGCCACCAGTTCTAGCGGGGCGCCAGATACGCAGTATTTT.

This chain joins TRBV9 and TRBJ1-2; TRBD1 might be the D (6 bases). V was trimmed by 4 bases and J by 4 bases, leaving 17 bases between them. CDR1 and CDR2 from the germline V gene are SGDLS and YYNGEE. The CDR3 is 15 amino acids. The CDR3 DNA sequence: TGTGCCAGCAGCCCCCAACCAGGACAGACCTATGGCTACACCTTC. Translating gives CASSPQPGQTYGYTF.

The chain combines TRBV10-3 with TRBJ2-7; TRBD1 agrees at 7 bases. V shed 7 bases, J shed 0 bases, and the junction held 9 bases outside the gene matches. This CDR3 is 15 amino acids long. Germline lookup yields CDR1 ENHRY and CDR2 SYGVKD. The CDR3 loop is CAITEGTVSSYEQYF. Here the CDR3 DNA reads TGTGCCATCACCGAGGGGACAGTAAGCTCCTACGAGCAGTACTTC.

The chain recombines TRBV12-3 or TRBV12-4 with TRBJ1-2; unclear D gene. There are 13 residues in the CDR3. V dropped 4 bases and J dropped 0 bases, with 6 bases sitting between them. The CDR3 DNA is TGTGCCAGCAGTTCAACAGCTAACTATGGCTACACCTTC. Protein product: CASSSTANYGYTF.

V and J are TRBV5-1 and TRBJ2-1; 7 bases match TRBD2. The CDR3 spans 15 residues. Germline V gene sequence: CDR1 SGHRS, CDR2 YFSETQ. The junction had 6 bases not matched to a gene; V was cut back by 0 bases and J by 6 bases. CDR3 DNA: TGCGCCAGCAGCTTGGTTGCGGGAGTCTTCAATGAGCAGTTCTTC. Its translation is CASSLVAGVFNEQFF.

V usage is TRBV10-2 and J usage is TRBJ2-2; 15 bases map to TRBD2. This CDR3 is 18 amino acids long. The germline V gene encodes CDR1 WSHSY and CDR2 SAAADI. With V trimmed by 7 bases and J by 4 bases, 10 bases remained unmatched. CDR3: CASTLGLAGGRGTGELFF. The CDR3 bases are TGCGCCAGCACCCTGGGACTAGCGGGAGGCCGGGGCACCGGGGAGCTGTTTTTT.

The chain couples TRBV6-5 to TRBJ1-1, with 7 bases that match TRBD1. The CDR3 runs 14 residues. Germline CDR1 reads MNHEY; CDR2 reads SVGAGI. V gave up 6 bases and J gave up 0 bases; unmatched junction bases: 4. CDR3 coding DNA: TGTGCCAGCAGAGGGGGCGCGGTGAACACTGAAGCTTTCTTT. Its translation: CASRGGAVNTEAFF.

CDR3 protein: CSAIEGQETQYF. Here the CDR3 DNA reads TGCAGCGCCATAGAGGGACAAGAGACCCAGTACTTC. The V call is TRBV29-1, the J call TRBJ2-5; D possibly corresponds to TRBD2 (5 bases). V was shortened by 7 bases and J by 2 bases, with 11 bases between the two germline ends. CDR1 SQVTM and CDR2 ANQGSEA come from the germline V gene. The CDR3 has 12 amino acids.

This sequence joins TRBV7-6 and TRBJ2-2; perhaps TRBD2 as D (6 bases). Germline CDR1 is SGHVS and CDR2 is FNYEAQ. Trimming removed 4 bases from V and 7 bases from J, with 10 bases in between. The length of the CDR3 is 13 residues. The CDR3 region has the DNA TGTGCCAGCAGCTCGGGGGTCCACGGGGAGCTGTTTTTT. It codes for CASSSGVHGELFF. The variable domain in full, completed from reference TRBV7-6 and TRBJ2-2, reads GAGVSQSPRYKVTKRGQDVALRCDPISGHVSLYWYRQALGQGPEFLTYFNYEAQQDKSGLPNDRFSAERPEGSISTLTIQRTEQRDSAMYRCASSSGVHGELFFGEGSRLTVL.

The CDR3 DNA sequence: TGTGCCAGCAGCTACGGACAGGGGGCTTGGGAGCTGTTTTTT. Its protein product is CASSYGQGAWELFF. The rearrangement links TRBV5-6 to TRBJ2-2; 11 bases map to TRBD1. The CDR3 runs to 14 residues. In germline, CDR1 is SGHDT, CDR2 YYEEEE. The J segment lost 9 bases and the V segment lost 3 bases, leaving 4 bases of the junction unmatched.

The rearrangement joins TRBV7-6 to TRBJ2-7; possibly TRBD1 for D (6 bases). CDR1 is SGHVS and CDR2 is FNYEAQ in the germline V gene. The CDR3 is 14 amino acids. Trimming cost V 3 bases and J 1 base, with 10 bases left between them. The CDR3 loop is CASSFRGGSYEQYF. The CDR3 coding sequence is TGTGCCAGCAGCTTCAGGGGTGGGTCCTACGAGCAGTACTTC.

The chain combines TRBV29-1 with TRBJ1-2; 10 bases are a match to TRBD1. The CDR3 contains 14 residues. Germline values: CDR1 SQVTM, CDR2 ANQGSEA. Trimming removed 4 bases from V and 2 bases from J; junction bases left unmatched: 4. The chain's CDR3 is CSVAGTGENYGYTF. DNA of the CDR3: TGCAGCGTTGCCGGGACAGGGGAGAACTATGGCTACACCTTC.

The chain employs TRBV3-1 (or the pseudogene TRBV3-2) and TRBJ2-3, with TRBD2 identical over 9 bases. This CDR3 has 16 amino acids. With V trimmed by 4 bases and J by 3 bases, 8 bases remained unmatched. Per the germline V gene, CDR1 is LGHDT and CDR2 is YNNKEL (reference sequence). CDR3 in amino acids: CASSLGLARDTDTQYF. The CDR3 region has the DNA TGTGCCAGCAGCCTCGGACTAGCGAGAGATACAGATACGCAGTATTTT.

This clone appeared once. V and J are TRBV5-4 and TRBJ1-2, with 7 bases aligning to TRBD1. Unmatched junction bases numbered 6, after V lost 2 bases and J lost 5 bases. Germline-derived CDR1 and CDR2 are SGHNT and YYREEE (reference sequence). This CDR3 is 14 amino acids long. In DNA, the CDR3 is TGTGCCAGCAGCTTTAAGGGACAGCCTTATGGCTACACCTTC. Encoded protein: CASSFKGQPYGYTF.

Only one count was recorded for this clone. The chain links TRBV7-9 to TRBJ2-1, with D maybe TRBD2 (7 bases). CDR3 size: 15 residues. V was cut by 8 bases and J by 1 base, with 15 bases left in between. Germline loops: CDR1 SEHNR, CDR2 FQNEAQ (reference sequence). The CDR3 DNA is TGTGCCAGCCGCTGGGGGGGCGATTCCTACAATGAGCAGTTCTTC. It is translated as CASRWGGDSYNEQFF. The variable domain in full, completed from reference TRBV7-9 and TRBJ2-1, reads DTGVSQNPRHKITKRGQNVTFRCDPISEHNRLYWYRQTLGQGPEFLTYFQNEAQLEKSRLLSDRFSAERPKGSFSTLEIQRTEQGDSAMYLCASRWGGDSYNEQFFGPGTRLTVL.

The gene calls are TRBV4-1 and TRBJ1-1; TRBD1 aligns across 7 bases. Germline V gives CDR1 MGHRA, CDR2 YSYEKL. V was clipped by 0 bases and J by 5 bases; unmatched bases: 15. The CDR3 loop spans 18 amino acids. CDR3 bases: TGCGCCAGCAGCCAAGAGTGGGACAGCCGTAGTCTTAGGACTGAAGCTTTCTTT. Translated, it gives CASSQEWDSRSLRTEAFF.

J is TRBJ2-7 and V is TRBV24-1, with 11 bases aligning to TRBD1. Trimming at V came to 4 bases and at J to 8 bases, leaving 9 bases not matched to a gene. CDR3 size: 15 residues. Germline loops: CDR1 KGHDR, CDR2 SFDVKD. The CDR3 nucleotides read TGTGCCACCAGTGAGGACGGGACAGGGGGTTTCCAGCAGTACTTC. Translation: CATSEDGTGGFQQYF.